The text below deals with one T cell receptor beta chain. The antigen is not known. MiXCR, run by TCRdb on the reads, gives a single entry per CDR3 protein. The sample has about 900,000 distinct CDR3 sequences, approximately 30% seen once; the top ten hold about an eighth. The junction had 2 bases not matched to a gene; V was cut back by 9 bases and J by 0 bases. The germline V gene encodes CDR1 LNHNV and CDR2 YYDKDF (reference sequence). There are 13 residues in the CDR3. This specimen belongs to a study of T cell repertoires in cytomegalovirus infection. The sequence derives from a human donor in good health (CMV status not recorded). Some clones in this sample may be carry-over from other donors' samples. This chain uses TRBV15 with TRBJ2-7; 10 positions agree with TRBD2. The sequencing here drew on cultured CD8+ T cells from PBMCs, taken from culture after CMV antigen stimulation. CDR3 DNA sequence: TGTGCCACTGGGACTAGCGACTCCTACGAGCAGTACTTC. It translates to CATGTSDSYEQYF.